The rows below give T cell receptor beta chains drawn from one sample of a study of cytomegalovirus exposure and HLA in healthy donors. Profiling relied on immunoSEQ multiplex PCR, and the TCRdb table lists in-frame clones only, not all of them. The sample gives around 98,000 clones, over 75% of which show up once; about 6% is in the top ten. Sequenced sample: PBMCs. Every receptor here comes from a young man in good health and CMV-seropositive. Each CDR3 is given with its conserved first and last residue. The order of the fields is J gene, clone size, V gene, D gene, CDR3 length, CDR3 DNA, CDR3 protein. The D gene is left open where the match is weak. Only some rows state a clone size, as once, few, many or a class for expanded clones.

j_gene: TRBJ2-7
abundance: -
v_gene: TRBV12-5
d_gene: TRBD2
len: 14
CDR3nt: TGTGCTAGTGGTTTTTCTAGCGGGAGTTACGAGCAGTACTTC
CDR3aa: CASGFSSGSYEQYF

j_gene: TRBJ2-2
abundance: -
v_gene: TRBV27
d_gene: TRBD1
len: 15
CDR3nt: TGTGCCAGCAGACAAGGACAGGGTGACACCGGGGAGCTGTTTTTT
CDR3aa: CASRQGQGDTGELFF

j_gene: TRBJ2-1
abundance: -
v_gene: TRBV6-5
d_gene: TRBD2
len: 14
CDR3nt: TGTGCCAGCAGTTACTCGCGGGAGGGTTATGAGCAGTTCTTC
CDR3aa: CASSYSREGYEQFF

j_gene: TRBJ2-7
abundance: few
v_gene: TRBV10-1
d_gene: -
len: 13
CDR3nt: TGCGCCAGCAGTACAGGGAGACTGGGCGAGCAGTACTTC
CDR3aa: CASSTGRLGEQYF

j_gene: TRBJ2-3
abundance: -
v_gene: TRBV7-9
d_gene: TRBD1
len: 14
CDR3nt: TGTGCCAGCAGCAGGGGACAGGGCAGAGATACGCAGTATTTT
CDR3aa: CASSRGQGRDTQYF

j_gene: TRBJ2-2
abundance: -
v_gene: TRBV19
d_gene: TRBD2
len: 15
CDR3nt: TGTGCCACTAGACTAGCGCCCGCGAACACCGGGGAGCTGTTTTTT
CDR3aa: CATRLAPANTGELFF

j_gene: TRBJ2-7
abundance: -
v_gene: TRBV28
d_gene: -
len: 14
CDR3nt: TGTGCCAGCAGCCCGGGACTCACGTCCTACGAGCAGTACTTC
CDR3aa: CASSPGLTSYEQYF

j_gene: TRBJ2-7
abundance: -
v_gene: TRBV28
d_gene: TRBD2
len: 19
CDR3nt: TGTGCCAGCACCCCCTGGAGGGGGACTAGCGGGAGCACAACCTACGAGCAGTACTTC
CDR3aa: CASTPWRGTSGSTTYEQYF

j_gene: TRBJ1-2
abundance: -
v_gene: TRBV29-1
d_gene: TRBD1
len: 13
CDR3nt: TGCAGCGTTGGGGGCCAGGGGGCCTATGGCTACACCTTC
CDR3aa: CSVGGQGAYGYTF

j_gene: TRBJ2-7
abundance: -
v_gene: TRBV7-3
d_gene: TRBD1
len: 14
CDR3nt: TGTGCCAGCAGTGGGTCAGGGGGCCCCTACGAGCAGTACTTC
CDR3aa: CASSGSGGPYEQYF

j_gene: TRBJ2-2
abundance: -
v_gene: TRBV18
d_gene: TRBD1
len: 15
CDR3nt: TGTGCCAGCTCACCTGGGACAGACATCACCGGGGAGCTGTTTTTT
CDR3aa: CASSPGTDITGELFF

j_gene: TRBJ1-2
abundance: -
v_gene: TRBV6-6
d_gene: -
len: 12
CDR3nt: TGTGCCAGCAGTCTTAAGGAGTATGGCTACACCTTT
CDR3aa: CASSLKEYGYTF

j_gene: TRBJ2-3
abundance: few
v_gene: TRBV5-6
d_gene: -
len: 15
CDR3nt: TGTGCCAGCAGGCGTCGCAGGGGTCTCACAGATACGCAGTATTTT
CDR3aa: CASRRRRGLTDTQYF